A selection of T cell receptor beta chains follows, all from one sample in a study of cytomegalovirus exposure and HLA in healthy donors. The table came from immunoSEQ multiplex PCR; TCRdb's copy has only in-frame clones and leaves some out. The sample totals 150,000 to 200,000 clones. The sequenced sample was PBMCs. All receptors derive from a man aged 25-45 years in good health and CMV-seronegative. Both conserved end residues are part of each CDR3. The D gene is left open where the match is weak.

V: TRBV27; J: TRBJ2-5; D: NA; CDR3: CASSFAGGETQYF; DNA: TGTGCCAGCAGCTTTGCAGGAGGTGAGACCCAGTACTTC
V: TRBV5-6; J: TRBJ2-7; D: NA; CDR3: CASSFRGADEQYF; DNA: TGTGCCAGCAGCTTCCGGGGGGCGGACGAGCAGTACTTC
V: TRBV5-6; J: TRBJ2-7; D: NA; CDR3: CASSLEQGYEQYF; DNA: TGTGCCAGCAGCTTGGAACAGGGCTACGAGCAGTACTTC
V: TRBV10-1; J: TRBJ1-1; D: TRBD1; CDR3: CASSQGTGNTEAFF; DNA: TGCGCCAGCAGTCAAGGGACAGGGAACACTGAAGCTTTCTTT
V: TRBV5-1; J: TRBJ2-2; D: NA; CDR3: CASLGGVTNTGELFF; DNA: TGCGCCAGCCTGGGGGGTGTGACGAACACCGGGGAGCTGTTTTTT
V: TRBV11-3; J: TRBJ2-3; D: TRBD2; CDR3: CASSPGLAGGTDTQYF; DNA: TGTGCCAGCAGCCCGGGACTAGCGGGGGGCACAGATACGCAGTATTTT
V: TRBV30; J: TRBJ1-5; D: TRBD1; CDR3: CAWGRTGGGQPQHF; DNA: TGTGCCTGGGGTCGGACAGGGGGCGGTCAGCCCCAGCATTTT
V: TRBV6-1; J: TRBJ2-7; D: TRBD2; CDR3: CASSGGSGVNEQYF; DNA: TGTGCCAGCAGTGGGGGTAGCGGGGTTAACGAGCAGTACTTC
V: TRBV7-9; J: TRBJ2-2; D: TRBD2; CDR3: CASRPREGTGELFF; DNA: TGTGCCAGCAGGCCCCGGGAGGGCACCGGGGAGCTGTTTTTT
V: TRBV4-1; J: TRBJ2-7; D: TRBD2; CDR3: CASSQDNSGSYEQYF; DNA: TGCGCCAGCAGCCAAGATAATAGCGGGAGCTACGAGCAGTACTTC
V: TRBV18; J: TRBJ2-3; D: TRBD1; CDR3: CASSGQEGDLTDTQYF; DNA: TGTGCCAGCTCGGGACAGGAGGGGGATCTGACAGATACGCAGTATTTT
V: TRBV27; J: TRBJ1-2; D: NA; CDR3: CASSLSAGPYGYTF; DNA: TGTGCCAGCAGTTTATCGGCAGGCCCCTATGGCTACACCTTC
V: TRBV2; J: TRBJ1-1; D: NA; CDR3: CASASQAGFTEAFF; DNA: TGTGCCAGCGCCTCCCAGGCGGGCTTCACTGAAGCTTTCTTT
V: TRBV7-9; J: TRBJ1-2; D: NA; CDR3: CASSLGGRVDYGYTF; DNA: TGTGCCAGCAGCTTAGGAGGCAGGGTCGACTATGGCTACACCTTC
V: TRBV27; J: TRBJ2-2; D: NA; CDR3: CASSLLSPGELFF; DNA: TGTGCCAGCAGTTTACTTAGCCCCGGGGAGCTGTTTTTT
V: TRBV5-1; J: TRBJ2-3; D: TRBD2; CDR3: CASLLGRDSGTDTQYF; DNA: TGCGCCAGCCTCCTAGGGAGGGATTCGGGCACAGATACGCAGTATTTT
V: TRBV19; J: TRBJ2-7; D: NA; CDR3: CASSQSGRPPHEQYF; DNA: TGTGCCAGTAGTCAGAGCGGCAGACCGCCACACGAGCAGTACTTC
V: TRBV9; J: TRBJ2-7; D: TRBD2; CDR3: CASSVSGTSLTYEQYF; DNA: TGTGCCAGCAGCGTATCAGGGACTAGCCTAACCTACGAGCAGTACTTC
V: TRBV6-5; J: TRBJ1-6; D: TRBD1; CDR3: CASSYAQGADSPLHF; DNA: TGTGCCAGCAGTTACGCTCAGGGGGCTGACTCACCCCTCCACTTT
V: TRBV12-5; J: TRBJ1-3; D: NA; CDR3: CASGWGGSGNTIYF; DNA: TGTGCTAGTGGTTGGGGGGGCAGTGGAAACACCATATATTTT
V: TRBV9; J: TRBJ2-5; D: TRBD2; CDR3: CASSVMTSGGETQYF; DNA: TGTGCCAGCAGCGTAATGACTAGCGGGGGGGAGACCCAGTACTTC
V: TRBV28; J: TRBJ1-2; D: NA; CDR3: CASSLPGNYGYTF; DNA: TGTGCCAGCAGTTTACCAGGCAACTATGGCTACACCTTC
V: TRBV7-9; J: TRBJ1-5; D: NA; CDR3: CATEPTQGQPQHF; DNA: TGTGCCACGGAGCCAACCCAGGGGCAGCCCCAGCATTTT
V: TRBV11-3; J: TRBJ2-5; D: NA; CDR3: CASSFGGAGRETQYF; DNA: TGTGCCAGCAGCTTCGGGGGAGCTGGTCGAGAGACCCAGTACTTC
V: TRBV6-1; J: TRBJ2-7; D: TRBD2; CDR3: CASSDPGTTYEQYF; DNA: TGTGCCAGCAGTGACCCAGGGACTACCTACGAGCAGTACTTC
V: TRBV2; J: TRBJ1-2; D: TRBD1; CDR3: CASIGQVYGYTF; DNA: TGTGCCAGCATCGGACAGGTCTATGGCTACACCTTC
V: TRBV30; J: TRBJ1-5; D: NA; CDR3: CAWGGMNSNQPQHF; DNA: TGTGCCTGGGGCGGGATGAATAGCAATCAGCCCCAGCATTTT
V: TRBV28; J: TRBJ1-4; D: TRBD1; CDR3: CASSTTGTAPSEKLFF; DNA: TGTGCCAGCAGTACGACAGGGACAGCCCCTAGTGAAAAACTGTTTTTT
V: TRBV30; J: TRBJ2-7; D: TRBD1; CDR3: CAWRTGASRQYF; DNA: TGTGCCTGGAGAACAGGGGCCTCGAGGCAGTACTTC
V: TRBV11-2; J: TRBJ2-7; D: NA; CDR3: CAAEGQNYEQYF; DNA: TGTGCAGCGGAGGGACAGAACTACGAGCAGTACTTC
V: TRBV6-1; J: TRBJ2-7; D: TRBD2; CDR3: CASSEAEGTRIREYF; DNA: TGTGCCAGCAGTGAAGCGGAGGGGACTAGGATTAGGGAGTACTTC
V: TRBV4-1; J: TRBJ2-3; D: TRBD1; CDR3: CASSQGRDRGQIPQYF; DNA: TGCGCCAGCAGCCAAGGACGCGATAGGGGGCAAATTCCGCAGTATTTT
V: TRBV5-1; J: TRBJ1-4; D: TRBD1; CDR3: CASSSTGENEKLFF; DNA: TGCGCCAGCAGCTCGACAGGGGAAAATGAAAAACTGTTTTTT
V: TRBV9; J: TRBJ2-3; D: TRBD2; CDR3: CASSAEREMTGDTQYF; DNA: TGTGCCAGCAGCGCCGAGCGGGAGATGACGGGAGATACGCAGTATTTT
V: TRBV7-9; J: TRBJ2-7; D: NA; CDR3: CASSLVKEYEQYF; DNA: TGTGCCAGCAGCTTAGTGAAGGAGTACGAGCAGTACTTC
V: TRBV25-1; J: TRBJ1-2; D: NA; CDR3: CASSERGASGFGGYTF; DNA: TGTGCCAGCAGTGAACGGGGGGCATCAGGGTTCGGAGGCTACACCTTC
V: TRBV27; J: TRBJ1-1; D: NA; CDR3: CASSFGQRTEAFF; DNA: TGTGCCAGCAGTTTCGGACAGCGCACTGAAGCTTTCTTT
V: TRBV5-1; J: TRBJ2-3; D: TRBD2; CDR3: CASSLATSGGTDTQYF; DNA: TGCGCCAGCAGCTTGGCGACTAGCGGAGGCACAGATACGCAGTATTTT
V: TRBV5-1; J: TRBJ1-5; D: TRBD1; CDR3: CASSPGQGNQPQHF; DNA: TGCGCCAGCAGCCCTGGACAGGGAAATCAGCCCCAGCATTTT
V: TRBV27; J: TRBJ2-1; D: TRBD2; CDR3: CASSSFLAGGPGNEQFF; DNA: TGTGCCAGCAGTTCATTCCTAGCGGGAGGGCCGGGCAATGAGCAGTTCTTC
V: TRBV5-8; J: TRBJ2-2; D: TRBD1; CDR3: CASTRGTGRSGELFF; DNA: TGTGCCAGCACTCGCGGGACAGGGCGATCCGGGGAGCTGTTTTTT
V: TRBV28; J: TRBJ2-7; D: TRBD1; CDR3: CASHRGPSYEQYF; DNA: TGTGCCAGCCACAGGGGTCCCTCCTACGAGCAGTACTTC
V: TRBV19; J: TRBJ2-3; D: TRBD2; CDR3: CASSIGLAGSDTQYF; DNA: TGTGCCAGTAGTATAGGACTAGCGGGATCAGATACGCAGTATTTT
V: TRBV2; J: TRBJ1-2; D: NA; CDR3: CASSEVSNYGYTF; DNA: TGTGCCAGCAGTGAAGTCAGTAACTATGGCTACACCTTC